Below, 29 T cell receptor beta chains from the same sample are listed, as sequenced in a study of blood T cells in healthy people across ages. A second PCR of 7 to 11 cycles used a sample-barcoded 5' primer and a J-beta primer mix. TCRdb re-analysed the 5' RACE reads in MiXCR, keeping a single row per CDR3 protein. The profile shows about 560,000 distinct CDR3 sequences, roughly a quarter of them singletons. These records were also assigned to another study, of T cells of mothers and their children.

The sample was blood. The receptors originated from a boy aged 2-9 years in good health.

The rearrangement joins TRBV6-6 to TRBJ1-6, with D possibly TRBD1 on 5 matching bases. Trimming cost V 3 bases and J 8 bases, with 11 bases left between them. This CDR3 is 14 amino acids long. The germline V gene encodes CDR1 MNHNY and CDR2 SVGAGI (reference sequence). CDR3 sequence (DNA): TGTGCCAGCAGTTATAGGGGAGGTGATTCACCCCTCCACTTT. This gives the protein CASSYRGGDSPLHF.

Many counts were recorded for this clonotype. The CDR3 sequence is CSAREGRGGYNEQFF. CDR3 nucleotides: TGCAGTGCTAGAGAAGGGCGGGGGGGCTACAATGAGCAGTTCTTC. V is TRBV20-1 and J is TRBJ2-1; 9 bases are a match to TRBD2. With 0 bases clipped from V and 3 bases from J, the junction kept 3 bases outside the gene matches. CDR1 DFQATT and CDR2 SNEGSKA come from the germline V gene (reference sequence). This CDR3 spans 15 amino acids.

This clonotype was recorded a few times. The genes are TRBV7-8 and TRBJ2-5; 7 positions agree with TRBD1. The J call may be incorrect, as the DNA end agrees better with TRBJ2-7. This CDR3 is 17 amino acids long. The germline CDR1 and CDR2 sequences are SGHVS and FQNEAQ. The CDR3 region is CASSHYSGGQKTYEQYF. The CDR3 DNA sequence: TGTGCCAGCAGCCACTACTCAGGGGGACAGAAAACCTACGAGCAGTACTTC.

The chain recombines TRBV20-1 with TRBJ2-4; D unclear. The CDR3 is made up of 15 amino acids. Trimming stripped 7 bases from V and 0 bases from J, with 16 bases between. Germline values: CDR1 DFQATT, CDR2 SNEGSKA (reference sequence). The CDR3 DNA reads as TGCAGTGTTAGGTTCTCCCTCCTAGCCAAAAACATTCAGTACTTC. Amino acids: CSVRFSLLAKNIQYF.

This chain connects TRBV30 to TRBJ1-5; maybe TRBD1 (5 bases). Trimming left V 1 base short and J 5 bases short, with 15 bases between. This CDR3 contains 15 residues. The germline V gene encodes CDR1 GTSNPN and CDR2 SVGIG (reference sequence). The CDR3 nucleotides read TGTGCCTGGAGTGAGGGCAGGGAGCCGCATCAGCCCCAGCATTTT. Protein sequence: CAWSEGREPHQPQHF.

This rearrangement joins TRBV6-5 to TRBJ2-4; unclear D gene. Trimming shortened V by 0 bases and J by 3 bases, and 15 bases separated the two germline ends. Germline V gives CDR1 MNHEY, CDR2 SVGAGI. The CDR3 consists of 17 residues. DNA for the CDR3: TGTGCCAGCAGTTACTCCTCCGTCCGGTGGGGCAAAAACATTCAGTACTTC. Residues: CASSYSSVRWGKNIQYF.

This chain links TRBV5-3 with TRBJ1-4, with 7 positions matching TRBD1. TRBV5-3 belongs to the ORF category, with a function that is uncertain. The CDR3 is 15 amino acids. Unmatched junction bases numbered 15, after V lost 8 bases and J lost 8 bases. The CDR3 nucleotides are TGTGCCAGCAGCCATCGACAGGGAATGGAGGAAAAACTGTTTTTT. Its translation is CASSHRQGMEEKLFF.

A few counts support this clonotype. CDR3 residues: CASKSGGSDTEAFF. As DNA, the CDR3 is TGCGCCAGCAAATCAGGGGGCTCGGACACTGAAGCTTTCTTT. The chain employs TRBV5-1 and TRBJ1-1, with TRBD1 matching over 8 bases. CDR1 is SGHRS and CDR2 is YFSETQ in the germline V gene. There are 14 residues in the CDR3. The V and J ends lost 6 bases and 3 bases, in that order; junction bases with no gene match: 7.

The chain uses TRBV29-1 and TRBJ2-7; 8 bases align to TRBD2. The DNA end is more similar to TRBJ2-1, so the J call may be wrong. The CDR3 covers 13 residues. Germline CDR1 reads SQVTM; CDR2 reads ANQGSEA. Here the CDR3 DNA reads TGCAGCGTTGGCGGGGGGAGGGGCAATGAGCAGTTCTTC. This gives the protein CSVGGGRGNEQFF.

V gene TRBV27 combines with J gene TRBJ2-5; 7 bases align to TRBD1. The J call could be wrong; TRBJ2-7 is a better fit for the DNA end. Germline CDR1 MNHEY, CDR2 SMNVEV (reference sequence). The CDR3 length is 14 residues. CDR3 residues: CASSLRDRSYEQYF. The CDR3 nucleotides read TGTGCCAGCAGTCTCCGGGACAGATCCTACGAGCAGTACTTC.

In this sample, this clonotype turned up a few times. The CDR3 region is CAIYKGTPNEQFF. CDR3 nucleotide sequence: TGTGCCATCTACAAAGGGACACCTAATGAGCAGTTCTTC. The chain has TRBV10-3 and TRBJ2-1, with a weak D call TRBD1 (6 bases). Germline V gene lookup returns CDR1 ENHRY and CDR2 SYGVKD. The CDR3 has 13 residues. With 8 bases removed from V and 7 bases from J, the gap between germline ends came to 15 bases.

This clonotype was observed a single time. V gene TRBV19 combines with J gene TRBJ2-5; D may be TRBD2 (7 bases). The end of the DNA aligns better with TRBJ2-1, so the J call may be wrong. The germline V gene has CDR1 LNHDA and CDR2 SQIVND (reference sequence). The CDR3 length is 13 residues. The CDR3 loop is CASSTEGGGEQFF. For the CDR3, the DNA is TGTGCCAGTAGTACGGAAGGGGGGGGTGAGCAGTTCTTC.

This chain joins TRBV6-2 or TRBV6-3 and TRBJ2-1, with 11 bases that match TRBD2. Germline trimming cut 7 bases from V and 12 bases from J; bases unmatched to any gene: 8. CDR3 length: 13 amino acids. Germline assignment: CDR1 MNHEY and CDR2 SVGEGT. The CDR3 coding sequence is TGTGCCAGCACCGAAGGGCTAGCGGGAGGGCAGTTCTTC. Residues: CASTEGLAGGQFF.

The rearrangement joins TRBV5-1 to TRBJ2-1, with D tentatively TRBD2 (6 bases). The V end lost 0 bases, the J end lost 9 bases, and 10 bases lay between the germline ends. CDR1 and CDR2 (germline): SGHRS, YFSETQ. The CDR3 spans 13 residues. CDR3 sequence: CASSLEWGVEQFF. In nucleotides, the CDR3 is TGCGCCAGCAGCTTGGAGTGGGGGGTTGAGCAGTTCTTC.

This clonotype was counted a single time. A read error may produce the germline difference seen at one junction end. The chain uses TRBV10-3 and TRBJ2-5, with TRBD2 identical over 13 bases. This CDR3 region has 17 residues. The germline V gene encodes CDR1 ENHRY and CDR2 SYGVKD. The CDR3 coding sequence is TGTGCCATCAGTGAGGTTCCCCGGACTAGCGGGAGTGAGACCCAGTCCTTC. As protein: CAISEVPRTSGSETQSF.

A single count supports this clonotype. This may be a read error, as it is one base from a much larger clone. The chain recombines TRBV21-1 with TRBJ2-5; whether TRBD1, the table's D call, matches the DNA was not checked. TRBV21-1 is a listed pseudogene. This CDR3 contains 15 residues. For the CDR3, the DNA is TGTGCCTGCAGCAAAGACGGGGGGAGAGGAGAGACCCAGTACTTC. Its translation: CACSKDGGRGETQYF.

The chain uses TRBV7-2 and TRBJ1-1; D is perhaps TRBD1 (6 bases). Germline V gene data show CDR1 as SGHTA and CDR2 as FQGNSA. The CDR3 is made up of 13 amino acids. V shed 5 bases and J shed 7 bases, with 14 bases lying between them. The DNA of the CDR3 is TGTGCCAGCAGCCCCGGACAGCAGATTGAAGCTTTCTTT. Its protein is CASSPGQQIEAFF.

The rearrangement joins TRBV7-2 to TRBJ2-5, with 7 bases identical to TRBD2. The germline gives CDR1 SGHTA, CDR2 FQGNSA. This CDR3 spans 14 amino acids. The ends lost 4 bases at V and 7 bases at J; junction bases unmatched: 9. CDR3 coding DNA: TGTGCCAGCAGCTCAGGGCCCCGCGGGGGGACCCAGTACTTC. This encodes CASSSGPRGGTQYF.

DNA of the CDR3: TGCGCCAGCAGCCAAGATTTGAGTGGGGTTAACTATGGCTACACCTTC. It is translated as CASSQDLSGVNYGYTF. The V gene is TRBV4-3, the J gene TRBJ1-2; D gene uncertain. CDR3 length equals 16 residues. V was cut by 0 bases and J by 1 base, with 12 bases left in between. The germline gives CDR1 LGHNA, CDR2 YSLEER.

V and J are TRBV2 and TRBJ2-3; TRBD1 is a possible D gene (6 bases). The V gene lost 7 bases and the J gene lost 0 bases, with 14 bases spanning the gap. Germline V CDR1 and CDR2: SNHLY, FYNNEI. CDR3 size: 15 residues. The CDR3 sequence: CASTIQGSSTDTQYF. In nucleotides, the CDR3 is TGTGCCAGCACTATACAGGGCTCTAGCACAGATACGCAGTATTTT.

This clonotype was seen more than once but under ten times. This chain uses TRBV7-9 with TRBJ2-3; 7 bases match TRBD2. This CDR3 has 17 residues. V lost 1 base and J lost 2; bases outside the gene matches: 9. Germline CDR1 is SEHNR and CDR2 is FQNEAQ (reference sequence). DNA for the CDR3: TGTGCCAGCAGCTTAGACGCATCTAGCGGATCCACAGATACGCAGTATTTT. Translation: CASSLDASSGSTDTQYF. Together with reference TRBV7-9 and TRBJ2-3, the CDR3 gives the full variable domain: DTGVSQNPRHKITKRGQNVTFRCDPISEHNRLYWYRQTLGQGPEFLTYFQNEAQLEKSRLLSDRFSAERPKGSFSTLEIQRTEQGDSAMYLCASSLDASSGSTDTQYFGPGTRLTVL.

This clonotype was detected a few times. This chain links TRBV7-9 with TRBJ1-1, with unresolved D. Germline values: CDR1 SEHNR, CDR2 FQNEAQ (reference sequence). V lost 1 base, J lost 5 bases, and 8 bases lay in between. The CDR3 contains 13 residues. CDR3 sequence (DNA): TGTGCCAGCAGCTTAGTTAGAGGTACTGAAGCTTTCTTT. Amino acids: CASSLVRGTEAFF. Full variable domain (outside the CDR3, taken from reference TRBV7-9 and TRBJ1-1): DTGVSQNPRHKITKRGQNVTFRCDPISEHNRLYWYRQTLGQGPEFLTYFQNEAQLEKSRLLSDRFSAERPKGSFSTLEIQRTEQGDSAMYLCASSLVRGTEAFFGQGTRLTVV.

This sequence joins TRBV3-1 and TRBJ2-4; 7 positions match TRBD2. The CDR3 covers 16 residues. J was trimmed by 1 base and V by 0 bases; bases with no gene match: 3. Germline V gene lookup returns CDR1 LGHDT and CDR2 YNNKEL (reference sequence). The CDR3 region has the DNA TGTGCCAGCAGCCAAGATGACGGGAGGGCCAAAAACATTCAGTACTTC. Its protein product is CASSQDDGRAKNIQYF.

V is TRBV6-6 and J is TRBJ1-5, with TRBD1 matching over 8 bases. Germline CDR1 reads MNHNY; CDR2 reads SVGAGI (reference sequence). The CDR3 contains 12 residues. J lost 5 bases, V lost 8 bases, and 2 bases had no gene match. The CDR3 spells CASLTGDQPQHF. The CDR3 DNA sequence: TGTGCCAGCTTGACAGGGGATCAGCCCCAGCATTTT.

This clonotype was observed a handful of times. The chain carries TRBV3-1 and TRBJ1-2; D gene uncertain. Trimming removed 5 bases from V and 6 bases from J, with 13 bases in between. The CDR3 covers 13 residues. Germline loops: CDR1 LGHDT, CDR2 YNNKEL (reference sequence). CDR3 residues: CASSTWIGDGYTF. Written as DNA, the CDR3 is TGTGCCAGCAGCACATGGATAGGAGATGGCTACACCTTC.

The rearrangement uses TRBV4-3 and TRBJ2-1, with 9 bases that match TRBD2. V lost 5 bases and J lost 0; bases outside the gene matches: 8. The CDR3 contains 17 residues. Germline lookup yields CDR1 LGHNA and CDR2 YSLEER. CDR3 coding DNA: TGCGCCAGCAGCGGGAGGATAGCGGGAGACTCCTACAATGAGCAGTTCTTC. Protein: CASSGRIAGDSYNEQFF.

The chain recombines TRBV5-5 with TRBJ2-3, with 7 bases that match TRBD1. After removal of 4 bases from V and 1 base from J, the junction contained 9 bases not matched to a gene. There are 16 residues in the CDR3. CDR1 is SGHKS, CDR2 YYEKEE, per germline (reference sequence). DNA of the CDR3: TGTGCCAGCAGCCCACCTCGGGACAGCCGCACAGATACGCAGTATTTT. It yields the protein CASSPPRDSRTDTQYF.

The J gene is TRBJ2-5, the V gene TRBV20-1; the D is unclear. The V gene's germline CDR1 is DFQATT and CDR2 SNEGSKA (reference sequence). The CDR3 covers 13 residues. V dropped 0 bases and J dropped 5 bases, with 10 bases sitting between them. CDR3 in amino acids: CSARDLRSETQYF. The DNA of the CDR3 is TGCAGTGCTAGAGATCTAAGATCTGAGACCCAGTACTTC.

V usage is TRBV3-1 and J usage is TRBJ2-1; no definite D call. The CDR3 runs 13 residues. V was trimmed by 1 base and J by 8 bases, leaving 9 bases between them. Germline V lookup: CDR1 LGHDT, CDR2 YNNKEL (reference sequence). The CDR3 DNA reads as TGTGCCAGCAGCCAAGTTCTGTTCTATGAGCAGTTCTTC. Its translation is CASSQVLFYEQFF.